Listed below are T cell receptor beta chains from one sample, sequenced in a study of T cell responses to AZD1222 COVID-19 vaccine. The protocol was immunoSEQ multiplex PCR, while the TCRdb copy is restricted to in-frame clones and leaves out a portion. The sample holds around 160,000 clones, around 90% seen once. Sequenced material: peripheral blood, taken on day 0 of AZD1222 vaccination. The receptors come from an adult in good health. Both conserved end residues are trimmed from each CDR3.

>TRBJ2-3|TRBV7-2
ASSPSQGSTDTQY
>TRBJ1-6|TRBV5-6
ASSLAGPGVGALH
>TRBJ1-6|TRBV10-2
ASGETGKVSPLH
>TRBJ2-5|TRBV6-2/TRBV6-3
ASSYLPGETQY
>TRBJ1-5|TRBV27
ASSIIQGHQPQH
>TRBJ1-2|TRBV25-1
ASNLEGQNYGYT
>TRBJ1-3|TRBV19
AAGLSGNTIY
>TRBJ2-3|TRBV7-2
ASSLVAGDTQY
>TRBJ2-7|TRBV5-1
ASSLVPGNEQY
>TRBJ2-7|TRBV13
ASSLTAYYEQY